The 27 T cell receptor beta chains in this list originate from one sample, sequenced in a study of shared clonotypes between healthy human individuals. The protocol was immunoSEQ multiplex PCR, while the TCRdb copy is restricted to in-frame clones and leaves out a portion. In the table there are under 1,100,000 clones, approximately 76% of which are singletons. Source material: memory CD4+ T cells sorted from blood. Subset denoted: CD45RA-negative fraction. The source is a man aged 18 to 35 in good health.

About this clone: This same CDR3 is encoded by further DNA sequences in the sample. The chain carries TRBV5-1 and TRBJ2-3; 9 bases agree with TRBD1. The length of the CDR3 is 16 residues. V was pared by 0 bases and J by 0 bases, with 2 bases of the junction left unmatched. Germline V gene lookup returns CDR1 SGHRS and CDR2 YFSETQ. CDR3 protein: CASSLVGQGSTDTQYF. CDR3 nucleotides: TGCGCCAGCAGCTTGGTGGGACAGGGTAGCACAGATACGCAGTATTTT.

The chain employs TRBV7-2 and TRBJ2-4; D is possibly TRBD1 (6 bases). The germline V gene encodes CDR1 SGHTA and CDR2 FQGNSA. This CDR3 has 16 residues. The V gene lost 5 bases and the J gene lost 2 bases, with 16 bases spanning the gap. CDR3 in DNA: TGTGCCAGCAGCGCAGGGGCAGTTATTTCCAAAAACATTCAGTACTTC. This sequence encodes CASSAGAVISKNIQYF. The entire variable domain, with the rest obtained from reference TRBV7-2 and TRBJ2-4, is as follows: GAGVSQSPSNKVTEKGKDVELRCDPISGHTALYWYRQSLGQGLEFLIYFQGNSAPDKSGLPSDRFSAERTGGSVSTLTIQRTQQEDSAVYLCASSAGAVISKNIQYFGAGTRLSVL.

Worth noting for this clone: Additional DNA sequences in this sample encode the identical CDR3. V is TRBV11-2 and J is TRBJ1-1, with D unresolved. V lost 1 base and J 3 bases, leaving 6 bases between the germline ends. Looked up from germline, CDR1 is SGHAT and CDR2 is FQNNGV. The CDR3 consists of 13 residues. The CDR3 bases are TGTGCCAGCAGCTTAGTCCCGGACACTGAAGCTTTCTTT. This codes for CASSLVPDTEAFF.

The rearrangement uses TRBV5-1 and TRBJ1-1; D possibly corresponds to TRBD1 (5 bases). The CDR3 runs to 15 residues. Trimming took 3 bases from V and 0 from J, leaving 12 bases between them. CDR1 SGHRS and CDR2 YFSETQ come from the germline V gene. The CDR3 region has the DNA TGCGCCAGCAGCTCCGGGACGGGATTGAACACTGAAGCTTTCTTT. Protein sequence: CASSSGTGLNTEAFF.

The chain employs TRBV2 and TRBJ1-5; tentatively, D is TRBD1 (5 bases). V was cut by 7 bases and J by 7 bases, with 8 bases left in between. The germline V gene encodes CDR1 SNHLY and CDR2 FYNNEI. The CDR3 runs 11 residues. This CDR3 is CASKRDQPQHF. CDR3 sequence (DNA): TGTGCCAGCAAAAGGGACCAGCCCCAGCATTTT.

The CDR3 sequence is CASKVENSRTYEQYF. DNA of the CDR3: TGCGCCAGCAAGGTGGAAAACAGCCGTACCTACGAGCAGTACTTC. The chain employs TRBV5-1 and TRBJ2-7, with D uncertain. This CDR3 spans 15 amino acids. Trimming took off 6 bases at V and 2 bases at J, with 18 bases between the two ends. Germline loops: CDR1 SGHRS, CDR2 YFSETQ.

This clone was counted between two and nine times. The CDR3 DNA sequence: TGCGCCAGCAGCCTAGCTGGGGGACAGGGCACAGATACGCAGTATTTT. Translated: CASSLAGGQGTDTQYF. The rearrangement links TRBV5-1 to TRBJ2-3; 8 nucleotides line up with TRBD1. Trimming took 4 bases from V and 1 from J; bases not matched to a gene: 8. In germline, CDR1 is SGHRS, CDR2 YFSETQ. The length of the CDR3 is 16 residues.

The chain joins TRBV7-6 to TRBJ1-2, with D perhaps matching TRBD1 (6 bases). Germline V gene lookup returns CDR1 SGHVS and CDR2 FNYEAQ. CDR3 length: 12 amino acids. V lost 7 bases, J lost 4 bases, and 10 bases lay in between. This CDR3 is CASTRGGYGYTF. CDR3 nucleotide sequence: TGTGCCAGCACCAGGGGAGGCTATGGCTACACCTTC. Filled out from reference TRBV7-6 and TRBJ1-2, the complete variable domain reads GAGVSQSPRYKVTKRGQDVALRCDPISGHVSLYWYRQALGQGPEFLTYFNYEAQQDKSGLPNDRFSAERPEGSISTLTIQRTEQRDSAMYRCASTRGGYGYTFGSGTRLTVV.

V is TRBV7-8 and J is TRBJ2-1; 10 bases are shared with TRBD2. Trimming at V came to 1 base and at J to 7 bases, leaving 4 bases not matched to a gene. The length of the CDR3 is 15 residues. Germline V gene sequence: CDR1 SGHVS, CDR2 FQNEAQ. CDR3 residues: CASSLGLAGGNEQFF. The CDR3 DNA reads TGTGCCAGCAGCTTAGGACTAGCGGGCGGGAATGAGCAGTTCTTC.

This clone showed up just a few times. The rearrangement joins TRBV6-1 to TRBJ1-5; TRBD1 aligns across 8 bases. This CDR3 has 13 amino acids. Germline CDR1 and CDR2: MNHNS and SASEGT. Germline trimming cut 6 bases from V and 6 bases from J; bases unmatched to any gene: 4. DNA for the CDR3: TGTGCCAGCAGCAGACAGGGGAGTCAGCCCCAGCATTTT. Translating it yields CASSRQGSQPQHF.

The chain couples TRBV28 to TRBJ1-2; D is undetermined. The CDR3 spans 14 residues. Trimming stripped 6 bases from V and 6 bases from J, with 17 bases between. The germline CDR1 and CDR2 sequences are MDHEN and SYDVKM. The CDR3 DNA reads TGTGCCAGCAGGCCTGACGGGCGCGCTCATGGCTACACCTTC. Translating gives CASRPDGRAHGYTF.

The CDR3 region is CASSLWTGNTIYF. DNA of the CDR3: TGTGCCAGCAGTTTATGGACGGGAAACACCATATATTTT. The chain recombines TRBV28 with TRBJ1-3; D unclear. The length of the CDR3 is 13 residues. Trimming removed 0 bases from V and 4 bases from J, with 4 bases in between. Germline CDR1 and CDR2: MDHEN and SYDVKM.

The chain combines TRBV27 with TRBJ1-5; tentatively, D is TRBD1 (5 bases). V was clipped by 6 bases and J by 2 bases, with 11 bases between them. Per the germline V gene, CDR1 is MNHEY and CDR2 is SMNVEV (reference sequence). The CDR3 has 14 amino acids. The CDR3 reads CASRRGGGNQPQHF. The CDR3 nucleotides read TGTGCCAGCAGACGGGGCGGGGGCAATCAGCCCCAGCATTTT.

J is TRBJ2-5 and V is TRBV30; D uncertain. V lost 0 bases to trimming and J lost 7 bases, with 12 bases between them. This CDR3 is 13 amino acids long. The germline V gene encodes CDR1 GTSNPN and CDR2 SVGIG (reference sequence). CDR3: CAWSVVIPGTQYF. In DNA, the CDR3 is TGTGCCTGGAGTGTCGTAATCCCGGGGACCCAGTACTTC.

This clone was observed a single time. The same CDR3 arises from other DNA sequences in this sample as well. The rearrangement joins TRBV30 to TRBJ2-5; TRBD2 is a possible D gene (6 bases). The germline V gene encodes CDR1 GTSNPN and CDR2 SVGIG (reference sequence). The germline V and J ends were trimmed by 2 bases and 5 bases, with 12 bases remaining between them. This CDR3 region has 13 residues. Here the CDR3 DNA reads TGTGCCTGGAGTTTAGGCGGGGCCGAGACCCAGTACTTC. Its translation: CAWSLGGAETQYF.

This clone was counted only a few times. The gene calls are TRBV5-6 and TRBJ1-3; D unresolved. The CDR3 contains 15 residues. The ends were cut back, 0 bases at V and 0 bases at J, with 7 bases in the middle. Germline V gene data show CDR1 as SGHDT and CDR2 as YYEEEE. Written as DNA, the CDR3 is TGTGCCAGCAGCTTGGTGGTCCCCTCTGGAAACACCATATATTTT. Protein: CASSLVVPSGNTIYF.

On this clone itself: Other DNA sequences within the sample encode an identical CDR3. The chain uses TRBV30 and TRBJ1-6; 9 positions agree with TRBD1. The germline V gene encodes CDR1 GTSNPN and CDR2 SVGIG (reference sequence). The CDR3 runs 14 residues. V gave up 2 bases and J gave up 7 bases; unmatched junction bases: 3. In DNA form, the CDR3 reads TGTGCCTGGAGTCCGGGACAGGGAAATTCACCCCTCCACTTT. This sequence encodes CAWSPGQGNSPLHF.

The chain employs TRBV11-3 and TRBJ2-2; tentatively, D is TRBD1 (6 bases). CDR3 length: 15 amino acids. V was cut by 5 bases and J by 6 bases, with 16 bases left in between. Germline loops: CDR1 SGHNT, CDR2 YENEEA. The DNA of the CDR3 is TGTGCCAGCAGCCTTCGAGTGGGGGCTCCCGGGGAGCTGTTTTTT. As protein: CASSLRVGAPGELFF.

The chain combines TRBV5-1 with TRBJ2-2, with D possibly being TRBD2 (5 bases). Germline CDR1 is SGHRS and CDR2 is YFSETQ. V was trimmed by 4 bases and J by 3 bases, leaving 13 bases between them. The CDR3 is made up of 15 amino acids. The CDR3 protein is CASSPIRGDTGELFF. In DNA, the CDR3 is TGCGCCAGCAGCCCGATTCGGGGAGACACCGGGGAGCTGTTTTTT.

The CDR3 loop reads CASSPDLLRTQYF. DNA of the CDR3: TGTGCCAGCAGTCCGGACTTGCTGCGCACCCAGTACTTC. The V call is TRBV6-6, the J call TRBJ2-5; D may be TRBD2 (5 bases). Germline-derived CDR1 and CDR2 are MNHNY and SVGAGI (reference sequence). Trimming cost V 5 bases and J 8 bases, with 15 bases left between them. The CDR3 runs 13 residues.

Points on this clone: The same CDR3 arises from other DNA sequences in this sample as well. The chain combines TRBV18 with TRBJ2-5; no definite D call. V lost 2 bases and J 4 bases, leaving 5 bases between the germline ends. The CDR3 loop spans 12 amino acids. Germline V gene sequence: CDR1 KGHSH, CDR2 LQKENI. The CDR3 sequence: CASSPNRETQYF. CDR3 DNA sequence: TGTGCCAGCTCACCAAATAGAGAGACCCAGTACTTC.

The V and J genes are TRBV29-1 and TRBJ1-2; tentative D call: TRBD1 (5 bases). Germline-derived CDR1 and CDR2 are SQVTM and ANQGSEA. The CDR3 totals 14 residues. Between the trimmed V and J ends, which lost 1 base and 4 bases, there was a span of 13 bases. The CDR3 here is CSVEGGAWGYGYTF. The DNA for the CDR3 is TGCAGCGTTGAAGGAGGGGCTTGGGGCTATGGCTACACCTTC.

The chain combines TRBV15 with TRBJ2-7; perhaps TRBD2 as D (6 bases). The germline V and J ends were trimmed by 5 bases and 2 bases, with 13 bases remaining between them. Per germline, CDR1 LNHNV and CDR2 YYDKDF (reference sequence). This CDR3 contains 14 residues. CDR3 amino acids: CATSSPGVTYEQYF. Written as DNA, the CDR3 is TGTGCCACCAGCTCCCCGGGGGTTACCTACGAGCAGTACTTC.

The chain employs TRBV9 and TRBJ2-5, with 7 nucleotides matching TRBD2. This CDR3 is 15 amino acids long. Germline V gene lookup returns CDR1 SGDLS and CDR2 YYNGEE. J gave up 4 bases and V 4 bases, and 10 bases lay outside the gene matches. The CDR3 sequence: CASSPGEGVGETQYF. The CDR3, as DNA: TGTGCCAGCAGCCCGGGGGAGGGAGTGGGAGAGACCCAGTACTTC.

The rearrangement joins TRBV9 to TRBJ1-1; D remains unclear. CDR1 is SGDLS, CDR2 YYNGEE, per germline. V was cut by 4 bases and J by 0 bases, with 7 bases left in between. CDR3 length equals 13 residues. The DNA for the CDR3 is TGTGCCAGCAGCCCCGGCATGAACACTGAAGCTTTCTTT. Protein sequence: CASSPGMNTEAFF.

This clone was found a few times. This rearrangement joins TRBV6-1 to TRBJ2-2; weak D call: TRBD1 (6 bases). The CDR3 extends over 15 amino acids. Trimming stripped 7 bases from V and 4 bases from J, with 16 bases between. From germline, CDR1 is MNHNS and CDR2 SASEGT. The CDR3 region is CASKYLQGITGELFF. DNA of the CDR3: TGTGCCAGCAAATATCTACAGGGTATCACCGGGGAGCTGTTTTTT.

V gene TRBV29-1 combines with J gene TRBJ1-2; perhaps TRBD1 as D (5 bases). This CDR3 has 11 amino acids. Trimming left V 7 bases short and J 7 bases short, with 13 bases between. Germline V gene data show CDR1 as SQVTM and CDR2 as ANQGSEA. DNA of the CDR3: TGCAGCGCGGTGGCCAGGGCTGGCTACACCTTC. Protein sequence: CSAVARAGYTF.